This T cell receptor (beta chain) was recorded in a study of Graves' ophthalmopathy and Graves' hyperthyroidism. In the study overall: Peripheral blood was gathered at first diagnosis, ahead of any treatment whatsoever. General study findings and limits: For predicting ophthalmopathy progression, the model had roughly 64% sensitivity and approximately 77% specificity.

Certain patients, namely those with other autoimmune diseases, uncontrolled infections, pregnancy or lactation, were excluded. This clonotype was counted many times. Antigen specificity is unknown. Germline values: CDR1 MNHEY, CDR2 SVGAGI. V lost 0 bases, J lost 5 bases, and 16 bases lay in between. CDR3 length equals 16 residues. Researchers took RNA transcripts and amplified TCR beta CDR3 regions from them. HTBI primers primed a first-round RT-PCR, and a second-round multiplex PCR followed. In TCRdb, the multiplex PCR reads were re-called with MiXCR into one record per CDR3 protein. The data hold around 400,000 distinct CDR3 sequences, with 15% to 20% observed a single time.

V gene TRBV6-5 combines with J gene TRBJ1-1; D is perhaps TRBD1 (6 bases). The receptor's source is a woman in her late teens or twenties with Graves' ophthalmopathy. Sequenced sample: peripheral blood. Here the CDR3 reads CASSYSHRGPRTEAFF. Written as DNA, the CDR3 is TGTGCCAGCAGTTACTCGCACCGGGGGCCGAGGACTGAAGCTTTCTTT.